One and the same sample provided the 4 T cell receptor beta chains below, sequenced in a study of T cells in Graves' hyperthyroidism and ophthalmopathy. Amplification targeted TCR beta CDR3 regions from RNA transcripts. First-round RT-PCR targeting the TCR CDR3 was performed with the HTBI primer set. MiXCR, applied by TCRdb to the multiplex PCR reads, yields one record per CDR3 protein. The sample yields roughly 510,000 distinct CDR3 sequences, 46% seen once. The sequencing sample was made of peripheral blood or thyroid tissue (not recorded which). These receptor sequences come from an adult woman with Graves' disease, either hyperthyroidism or ophthalmopathy (not recorded which).

This clonotype came up many times. This chain joins TRBV12-3 or TRBV12-4 and TRBJ1-5; the D is unclear. V gave up 3 bases and J gave up 2 bases, with 5 bases separating them. The CDR3 runs to 13 residues. The CDR3 DNA sequence: TGTGCCAGCAGTTTCAGCCGCAATCAGCCCCAGCATTTT. Amino acids: CASSFSRNQPQHF.

CDR3: CASSQAKETQHF. The DNA for the CDR3 is TGTGCCAGCAGCCAAGCCAAGGAGACCCAGCATTTT. The rearrangement uses TRBV14 and TRBJ1-5; no definite D call. The V end lost 1 base, the J end lost 11 bases, and 9 bases lay between the germline ends. Looked up from germline, CDR1 is SGHDN and CDR2 is FVKESK. The CDR3 runs to 12 residues.

The table lists this clonotype with many counts. Its ends do not fully match the called genes, so a read error is possible. The chain carries TRBV7-6 and TRBJ2-7; D might be TRBD1 (6 bases). The CDR3 has 13 residues. CDR1 and CDR2 (germline): SGHVS, FNYEAQ. CDR3 region: CASSLEETGAVRF. The DNA for the CDR3 is TGTGCCAGCAGCTTAGAGGAGACAGGAGCGGTTCGCTTC.

This clonotype was detected ten times or more. The V and J genes are TRBV20-1 and TRBJ1-1; D unclear. CDR1 and CDR2 (germline): DFQATT, SNEGSKA (reference sequence). The CDR3 totals 13 residues. With 3 bases removed from V and 1 base from J, the gap between germline ends came to 9 bases. CDR3 coding DNA: TGCAGTGCTAGCGGTGCCCGGAACACTGAAGCTTTCTTT. As protein: CSASGARNTEAFF.